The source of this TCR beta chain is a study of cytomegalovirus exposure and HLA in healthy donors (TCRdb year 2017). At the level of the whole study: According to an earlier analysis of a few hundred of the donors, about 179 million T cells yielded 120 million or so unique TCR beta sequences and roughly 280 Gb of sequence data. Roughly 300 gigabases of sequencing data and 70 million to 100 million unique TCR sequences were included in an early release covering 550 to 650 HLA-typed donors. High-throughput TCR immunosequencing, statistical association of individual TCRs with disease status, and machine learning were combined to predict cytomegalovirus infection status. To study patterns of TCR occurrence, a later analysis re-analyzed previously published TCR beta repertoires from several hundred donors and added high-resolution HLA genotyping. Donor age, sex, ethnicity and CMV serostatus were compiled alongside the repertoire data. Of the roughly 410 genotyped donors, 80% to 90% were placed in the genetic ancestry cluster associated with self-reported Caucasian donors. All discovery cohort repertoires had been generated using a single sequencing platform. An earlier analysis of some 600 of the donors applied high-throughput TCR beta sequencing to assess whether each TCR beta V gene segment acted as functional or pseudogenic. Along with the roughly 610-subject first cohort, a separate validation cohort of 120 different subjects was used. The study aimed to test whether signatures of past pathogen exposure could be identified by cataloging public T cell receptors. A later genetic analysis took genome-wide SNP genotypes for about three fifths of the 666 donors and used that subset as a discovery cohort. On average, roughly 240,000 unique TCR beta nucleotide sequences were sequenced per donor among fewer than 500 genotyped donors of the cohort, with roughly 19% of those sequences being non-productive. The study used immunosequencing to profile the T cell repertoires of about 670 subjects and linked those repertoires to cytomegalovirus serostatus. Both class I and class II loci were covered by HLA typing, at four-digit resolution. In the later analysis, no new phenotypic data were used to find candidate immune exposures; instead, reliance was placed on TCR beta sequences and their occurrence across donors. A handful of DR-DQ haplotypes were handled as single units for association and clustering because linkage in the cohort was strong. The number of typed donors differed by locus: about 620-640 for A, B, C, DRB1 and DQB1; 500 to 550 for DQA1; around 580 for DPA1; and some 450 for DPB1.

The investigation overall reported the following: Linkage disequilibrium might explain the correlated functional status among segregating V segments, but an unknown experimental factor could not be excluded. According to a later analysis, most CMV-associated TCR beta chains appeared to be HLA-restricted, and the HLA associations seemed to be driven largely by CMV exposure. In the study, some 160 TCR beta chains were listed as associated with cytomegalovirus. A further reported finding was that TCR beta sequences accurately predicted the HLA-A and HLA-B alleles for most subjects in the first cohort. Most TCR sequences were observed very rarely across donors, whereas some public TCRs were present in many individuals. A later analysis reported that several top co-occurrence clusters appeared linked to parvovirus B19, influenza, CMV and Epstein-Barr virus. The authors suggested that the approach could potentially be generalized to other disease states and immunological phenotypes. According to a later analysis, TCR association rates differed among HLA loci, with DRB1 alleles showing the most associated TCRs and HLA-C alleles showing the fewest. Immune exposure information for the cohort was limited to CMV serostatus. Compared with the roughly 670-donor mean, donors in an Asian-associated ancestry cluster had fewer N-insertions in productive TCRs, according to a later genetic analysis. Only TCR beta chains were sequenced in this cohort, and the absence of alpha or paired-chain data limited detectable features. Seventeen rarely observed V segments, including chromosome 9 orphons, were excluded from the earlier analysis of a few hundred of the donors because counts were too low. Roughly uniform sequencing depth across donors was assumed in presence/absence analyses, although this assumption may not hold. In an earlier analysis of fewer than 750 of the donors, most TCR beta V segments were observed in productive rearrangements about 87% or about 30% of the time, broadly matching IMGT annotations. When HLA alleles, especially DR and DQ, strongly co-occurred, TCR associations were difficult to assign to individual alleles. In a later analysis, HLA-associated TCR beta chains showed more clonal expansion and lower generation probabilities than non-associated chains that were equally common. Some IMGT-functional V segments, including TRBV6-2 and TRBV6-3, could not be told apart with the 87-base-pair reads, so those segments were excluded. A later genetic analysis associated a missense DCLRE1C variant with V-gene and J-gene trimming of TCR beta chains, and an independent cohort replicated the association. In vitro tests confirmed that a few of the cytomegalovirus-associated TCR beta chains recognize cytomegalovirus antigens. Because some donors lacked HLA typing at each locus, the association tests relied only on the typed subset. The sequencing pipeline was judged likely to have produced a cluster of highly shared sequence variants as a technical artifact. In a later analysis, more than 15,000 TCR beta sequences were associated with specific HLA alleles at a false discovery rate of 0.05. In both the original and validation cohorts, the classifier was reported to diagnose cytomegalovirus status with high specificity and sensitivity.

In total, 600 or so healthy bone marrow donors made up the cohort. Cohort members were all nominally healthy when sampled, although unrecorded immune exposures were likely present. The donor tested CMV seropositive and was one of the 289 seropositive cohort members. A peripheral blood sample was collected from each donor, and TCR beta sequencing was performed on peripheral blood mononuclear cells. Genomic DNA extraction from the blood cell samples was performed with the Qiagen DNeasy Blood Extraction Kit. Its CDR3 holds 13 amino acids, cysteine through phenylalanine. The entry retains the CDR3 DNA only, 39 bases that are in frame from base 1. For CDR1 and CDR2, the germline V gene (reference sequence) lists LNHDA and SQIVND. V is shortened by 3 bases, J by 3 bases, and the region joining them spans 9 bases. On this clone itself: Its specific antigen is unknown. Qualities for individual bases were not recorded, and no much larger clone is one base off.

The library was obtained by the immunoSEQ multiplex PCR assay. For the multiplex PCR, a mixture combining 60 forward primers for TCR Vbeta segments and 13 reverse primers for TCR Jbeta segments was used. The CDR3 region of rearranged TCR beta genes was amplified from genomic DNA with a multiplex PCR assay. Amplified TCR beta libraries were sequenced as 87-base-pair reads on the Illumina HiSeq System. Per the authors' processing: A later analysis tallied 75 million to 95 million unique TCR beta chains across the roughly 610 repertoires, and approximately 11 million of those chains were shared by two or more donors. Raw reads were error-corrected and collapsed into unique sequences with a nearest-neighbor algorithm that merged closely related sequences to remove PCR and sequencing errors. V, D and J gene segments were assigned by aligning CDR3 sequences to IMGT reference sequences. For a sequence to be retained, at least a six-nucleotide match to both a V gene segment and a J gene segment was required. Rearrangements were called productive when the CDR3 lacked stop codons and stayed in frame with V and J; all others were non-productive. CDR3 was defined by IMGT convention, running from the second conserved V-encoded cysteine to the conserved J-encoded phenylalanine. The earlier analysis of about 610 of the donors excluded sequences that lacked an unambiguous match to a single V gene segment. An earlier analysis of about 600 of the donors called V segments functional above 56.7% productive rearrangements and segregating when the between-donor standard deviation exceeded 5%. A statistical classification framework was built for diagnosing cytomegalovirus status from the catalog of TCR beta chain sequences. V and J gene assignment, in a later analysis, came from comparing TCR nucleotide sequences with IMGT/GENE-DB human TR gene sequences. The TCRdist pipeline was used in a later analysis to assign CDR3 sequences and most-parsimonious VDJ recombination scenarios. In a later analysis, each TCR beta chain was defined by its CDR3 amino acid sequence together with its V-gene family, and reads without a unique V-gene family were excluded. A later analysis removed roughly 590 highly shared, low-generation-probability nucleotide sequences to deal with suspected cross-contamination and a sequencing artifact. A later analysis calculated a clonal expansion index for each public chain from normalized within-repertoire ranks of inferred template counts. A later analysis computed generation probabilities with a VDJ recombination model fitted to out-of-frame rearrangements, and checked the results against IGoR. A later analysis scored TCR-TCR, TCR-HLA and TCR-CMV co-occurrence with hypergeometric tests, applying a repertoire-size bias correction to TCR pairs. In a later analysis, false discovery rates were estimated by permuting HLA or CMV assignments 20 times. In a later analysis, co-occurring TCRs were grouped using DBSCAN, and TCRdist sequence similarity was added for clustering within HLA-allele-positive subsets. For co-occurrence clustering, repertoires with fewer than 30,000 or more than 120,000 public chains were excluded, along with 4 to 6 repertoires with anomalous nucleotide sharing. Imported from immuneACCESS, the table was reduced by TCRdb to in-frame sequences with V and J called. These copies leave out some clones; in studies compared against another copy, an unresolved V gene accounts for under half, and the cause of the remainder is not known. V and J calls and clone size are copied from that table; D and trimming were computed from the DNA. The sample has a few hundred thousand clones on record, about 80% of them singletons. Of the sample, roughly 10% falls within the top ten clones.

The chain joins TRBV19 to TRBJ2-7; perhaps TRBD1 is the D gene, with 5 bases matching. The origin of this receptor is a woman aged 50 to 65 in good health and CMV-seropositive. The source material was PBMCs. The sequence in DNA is TGTGCCAGTAGTATCCCGACAGACTACGAGCAGTACTTC. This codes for CASSIPTDYEQYF.